This is a list of T cell receptor beta chains from one sample in a study of T cells of healthy individuals. TCRdb re-called the 5' RACE reads with MiXCR, one entry per CDR3 protein. The repertoire has about 96,000 distinct CDR3 sequences, approximately 16% of them found once; the top ten carry approximately 6%. These receptors all stem from a human donor in good health. CDR3s include the opening cysteine and the closing phenylalanine or tryptophan. The D gene is left open where the match is weak. Rows may omit the clone size; those that give it use once, few, many or a size class.

v_gene,d_gene,abundance,j_gene,CDR3nt,CDR3aa
TRBV6-5,-,-,TRBJ2-1,TGTGCCAGCCATGGGGGGACTCGATACAATGAGCAGTTCTTC,CASHGGTRYNEQFF
TRBV3-1,TRBD1,many,TRBJ1-1,TGTGCCAGCAGCCAACCGGGACAGCCAGAAGCTTTCTTT,CASSQPGQPEAFF
TRBV6-2/TRBV6-3,TRBD2,-,TRBJ2-1,TGTGCCAGCAGTTACCAGGGACTAGCGGGAGTCATCTACAATGAGCAGTTCTTC,CASSYQGLAGVIYNEQFF
TRBV27,TRBD1,few,TRBJ1-1,TGTGCCAGCAGGAAGGACAGGGGCATATTTGAAGCTTTCTTT,CASRKDRGIFEAFF
TRBV20-1,TRBD1,once,TRBJ1-1,TGCAGTGCCGAACCCAGGACAGGGGCCACTGAAGCTTTCTTT,CSAEPRTGATEAFF
TRBV5-4,-,-,TRBJ2-6,TGTGCCAGCAGCTTCAGGCTCGCCCCTAGCTCTGGGGCCAACGTCCTGACTTTC,CASSFRLAPSSGANVLTF
TRBV3-1,-,few,TRBJ2-2,TGTGCCAGCAGCCAAGATCCCGGGGAGCTGTTTTTT,CASSQDPGELFF
TRBV23-1,TRBD1,-,TRBJ2-7,TGCGCCAGCAGTCAATTACAGGACAGGGGCTACGAGCAGTACTTC,CASSQLQDRGYEQYF
TRBV27,-,few,TRBJ1-2,TGTGCCAGCAGTTTGCCACCGGACAAGGGAGTGGGTAACTATGGCTACACCTTC,CASSLPPDKGVGNYGYTF
TRBV6-5,-,-,TRBJ1-5,TGTGCCAGCAGAGGATTCGGCAATCAGCCCCAGCATTTT,CASRGFGNQPQHF
TRBV29-1,TRBD2,few,TRBJ2-7,TGCAGCGTACAAGCGGGAGGGCCGCTGGAGCAGTACTTC,CSVQAGGPLEQYF
TRBV12-3/TRBV12-4,-,-,TRBJ2-5,TGTGCCAGCAGTTTAGCCGGTCCTGGGGCCCAGTACTTC,CASSLAGPGAQYF
TRBV5-1,-,-,TRBJ2-1,TGCGCCAGCAGCTTTCTAGCCTACAATGAGCAGTTCTTC,CASSFLAYNEQFF
TRBV6-2/TRBV6-3,-,few,TRBJ2-2,TGTGCCAGCAGTCTACAGGGCGTGGACACCGGGGAGCTGTTTTTT,CASSLQGVDTGELFF
TRBV6-2/TRBV6-3,-,-,TRBJ2-7,TGTGCCAGCAGTTACTCGAGAGTCTACGAGCAGTACTTC,CASSYSRVYEQYF
TRBV5-1,TRBD2,-,TRBJ2-3,TGCGCCAGCAGCTTGACGCCTAGCGGGGGATCAGATACGCAGTATTTT,CASSLTPSGGSDTQYF
TRBV7-2,-,-,TRBJ2-1,TGTGCCAGCAGCTTAGCGAAGGGGGCGGGGGCTGAGCAGTTCTTC,CASSLAKGAGAEQFF
TRBV27,TRBD1,-,TRBJ2-7,TGTGCCAGCAGTTTATACCCCCCACAGGGGATTACATACGAGCAGTACTTC,CASSLYPPQGITYEQYF
TRBV20-1,TRBD1,-,TRBJ1-1,TGCAGTGCTAGAGGGGCCGGGACAGCGGCTTTCTTT,CSARGAGTAAFF
TRBV2,TRBD2,few,TRBJ2-3,TGTGCCAGCAGTGGAGGGACTAGGGAGTATTTT,CASSGGTREYF
TRBV7-2,-,few,TRBJ2-2,TGTGCCAGCAGCCTCACCGGGCCACACACCGGGGAGCTGTTTTTT,CASSLTGPHTGELFF
TRBV7-7,TRBD1,-,TRBJ2-1,TGTGCTAGCAGCCCAAGGGGGCCGAGCTCCTACAATGAGCAGTTCTTC,CASSPRGPSSYNEQFF
TRBV28,TRBD2,few,TRBJ2-4,TGTGCCAGCAGCCCGATAGCGGGAAAGGGGGGGAGGGCCAAAAACATTCAGTACTTC,CASSPIAGKGGRAKNIQYF
TRBV5-1,TRBD2,few,TRBJ2-2,TGCGCCAGCAGCTGGCGGGACTATGGGGAGCTGTTTTTT,CASSWRDYGELFF
TRBV20-1,TRBD2,few,TRBJ2-7,TGCAGTGCTAGAGCTGTTCGCGGGAGTACGTCCTACGAGCAGTACTTC,CSARAVRGSTSYEQYF
TRBV20-1,TRBD1,few,TRBJ2-1,TGCAGTGCCCCCTCGCGGACAGGACACAATGAGCAGTTCTTC,CSAPSRTGHNEQFF
TRBV5-6,-,-,TRBJ1-1,TGTGCCAGCCGCCGAGGCTGGGACACTGAAGCTTTCTTT,CASRRGWDTEAFF
TRBV5-1,-,-,TRBJ2-5,TGCGCCAGCAGCAAATCCGGGACTCCAGAAGAGACCCAGTACTTC,CASSKSGTPEETQYF
TRBV6-5,TRBD2,-,TRBJ2-2,TGTGCCTCCCAGCGGGGGAACACCGGGGAGCTGTTTTTT,CASQRGNTGELFF
TRBV20-1,-,many,TRBJ2-1,TGCAGTGCTATGGGGGCGCGTGAGCAGTTCTTC,CSAMGAREQFF
TRBV4-1,-,few,TRBJ1-5,TGCGCCAGCAGTCTAACAGGTAGTGGAAGTCAGCCCCAGCATTTT,CASSLTGSGSQPQHF
TRBV28,-,-,TRBJ1-4,TGTGCCAGCAGCCAGGTGACAACTAATGAAAAACTGTTTTTT,CASSQVTTNEKLFF
TRBV20-1,-,-,TRBJ2-7,TGCAGTGCGGCCGGCGGACAGACCTACGAGCAGTACTTC,CSAAGGQTYEQYF
TRBV25-1,-,few,TRBJ1-1,TGTGCCAGCAGTGAAGTGGGTACTAACACTGAAGCTTTCTTT,CASSEVGTNTEAFF
TRBV5-5,-,-,TRBJ1-1,TGTGCCAGCAGCTTGGTACCGGAGGGAAGCACTGAAGCTTTCTTT,CASSLVPEGSTEAFF
TRBV12-3/TRBV12-4,-,-,TRBJ1-2,TGTGCCAGCAGTTTATTGCGGTGGGGTGGCTACACCTTC,CASSLLRWGGYTF
TRBV28,TRBD1,many,TRBJ1-6,TGTGCCAGCACCGTTCCAGGGGGCGATTCACCCCTCCACTTT,CASTVPGGDSPLHF
TRBV6-1,-,many,TRBJ1-1,TGTGCCAGCAGTAAAGGGGTTGACACTGAAGCTTTCTTT,CASSKGVDTEAFF
TRBV6-5,TRBD1,-,TRBJ2-7,TGTGCCAGCAGCCGAACAGGGGGAGGCTACGAGCAGTACTTC,CASSRTGGGYEQYF
TRBV7-8,TRBD2,few,TRBJ2-7,TGTGCCAGCAGCTTAGAGTCCAGCGGGGCTCACGAGCAGTACTTC,CASSLESSGAHEQYF
TRBV28,TRBD2,-,TRBJ2-1,TGTGCCAGCAGTCCCTGGGGGACTAGCGGGGGAGAGGATGAGCAGTTCTTC,CASSPWGTSGGEDEQFF
TRBV28,-,-,TRBJ2-2,TGTGCCAGCAGTTCGGACACCTACACCGGGGAGCTGTTTTTT,CASSSDTYTGELFF
TRBV7-2,-,-,TRBJ2-5,TGTGCCAGCAGCCGGCGGAAGCAAGAGACCCAGTACTTC,CASSRRKQETQYF
TRBV20-1,TRBD2,few,TRBJ2-7,TGCAGTGCCGCCCCCGTGCAAGCGGGGACCCCCCTCGAGCAGTACTTC,CSAAPVQAGTPLEQYF
TRBV4-1,-,-,TRBJ1-3,TGCGCCAGCAGCCAGGGCAGCTCTGGAAACACCATATATTTT,CASSQGSSGNTIYF
TRBV10-3,-,-,TRBJ1-1,TGTGCCATCAGCGGGGGAACCCCATGGGGCTTGAACACTGAAGCTTTCTTT,CAISGGTPWGLNTEAFF
TRBV11-2,TRBD2,few,TRBJ2-1,TGTGCCAGCACCAGGACTAGCGGGAGGGCTTCGAATGAGCAGTTCTTC,CASTRTSGRASNEQFF
TRBV5-1,-,-,TRBJ1-4,TGCGCCAGCAGCTTCCTGTCCGCAACTAATGAAAAACTGTTTTTT,CASSFLSATNEKLFF
TRBV4-1,-,-,TRBJ2-1,TGCGCCAGCACCCAAGGTTGGGGGGCTAATGAGCAGTTCTTC,CASTQGWGANEQFF
TRBV28,-,-,TRBJ2-7,TGTGCCAGCAGTTTCTCCCCCAACGAGCAGTACTTC,CASSFSPNEQYF